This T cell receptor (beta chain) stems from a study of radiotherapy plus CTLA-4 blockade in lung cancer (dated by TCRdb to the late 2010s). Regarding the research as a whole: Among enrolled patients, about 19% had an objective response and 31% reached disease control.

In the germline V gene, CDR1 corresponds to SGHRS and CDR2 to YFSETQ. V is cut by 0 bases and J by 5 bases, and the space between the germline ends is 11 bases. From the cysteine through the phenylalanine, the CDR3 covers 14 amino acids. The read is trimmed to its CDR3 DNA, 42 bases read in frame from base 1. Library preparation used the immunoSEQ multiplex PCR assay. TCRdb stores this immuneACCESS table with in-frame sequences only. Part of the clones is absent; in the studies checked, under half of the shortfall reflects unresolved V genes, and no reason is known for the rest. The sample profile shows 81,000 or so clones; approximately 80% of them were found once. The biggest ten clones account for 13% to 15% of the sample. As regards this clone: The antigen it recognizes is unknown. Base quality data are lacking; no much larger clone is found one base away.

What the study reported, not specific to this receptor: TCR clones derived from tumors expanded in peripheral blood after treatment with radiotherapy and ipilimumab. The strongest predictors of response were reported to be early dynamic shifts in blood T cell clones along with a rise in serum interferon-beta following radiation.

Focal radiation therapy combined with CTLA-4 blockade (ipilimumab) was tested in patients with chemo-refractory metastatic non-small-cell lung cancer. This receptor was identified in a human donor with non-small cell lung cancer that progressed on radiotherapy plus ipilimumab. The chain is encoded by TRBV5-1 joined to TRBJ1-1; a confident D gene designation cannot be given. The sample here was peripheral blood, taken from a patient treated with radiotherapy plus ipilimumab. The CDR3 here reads CASSLVLGETEAFF. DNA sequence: TGCGCCAGCAGCTTGGTCTTGGGAGAAACTGAAGCTTTCTTT.